Listed below are T cell receptor beta chains from one sample, sequenced in a study of cytomegalovirus exposure and HLA in healthy donors. Sequencing used immunoSEQ multiplex PCR; TCRdb keeps in-frame clones, though not all of them. The table records about 98,000 clones, roughly 84% of them present only once. Sequenced: PBMCs. The source of these receptors is a man younger than 30 in good health and CMV-seropositive. Both conserved end residues are part of each CDR3. The D gene is left open where the match is weak. The size entry is marked missing in some rows and otherwise reads once, few, many or a size class.

DNA: TGTGCCACCAGCAGAGTTCCGCAGGGGATGAACACTGAAGCTTTCTTT
CDR3: CATSRVPQGMNTEAFF
size: .
J: TRBJ1-1
length: 16
V: TRBV15
D: .

DNA: TGTGCCAGCAACTATATACAGGGCCGCGAAGAGACCCAGTACTTC
CDR3: CASNYIQGREETQYF
size: .
J: TRBJ2-5
length: 15
V: TRBV11-2
D: .

DNA: TGTGCCAGCAGTGACCAGACAGGGCCTTATCAGCCCCAGCATTTT
CDR3: CASSDQTGPYQPQHF
size: few
J: TRBJ1-5
length: 15
V: TRBV6-6
D: TRBD1

DNA: TGTGCCACCAACTCAATTACAGGGCCTCAGTACTTC
CDR3: CATNSITGPQYF
size: .
J: TRBJ2-4
length: 12
V: TRBV19
D: .

DNA: TGTGCCAGCAGCTTGGCCCCGGACAGGGGTGAAAAACTGTTTTTT
CDR3: CASSLAPDRGEKLFF
size: .
J: TRBJ1-4
length: 15
V: TRBV5-5
D: TRBD1

DNA: TGCGCCAGCAGCCAAGACGGACAGGGAGATACGCAGTATTTT
CDR3: CASSQDGQGDTQYF
size: once
J: TRBJ2-3
length: 14
V: TRBV4-3
D: TRBD1

DNA: TGTGCCACCAGCAGGACGATCGCACTAGCGGGAGGCCGCACAGATACGCAGTATTTT
CDR3: CATSRTIALAGGRTDTQYF
size: .
J: TRBJ2-3
length: 19
V: TRBV15
D: TRBD2

DNA: TGTGCCATCAGTGAGCGTATTGGTAGTGGGGGGAGTACCGGGGAGCTGTTTTTT
CDR3: CAISERIGSGGSTGELFF
size: .
J: TRBJ2-2
length: 18
V: TRBV10-3
D: .

DNA: TGCGCCAGCAGTGTTAGCACTAGCGGCAATGAGCAGTTCTTC
CDR3: CASSVSTSGNEQFF
size: .
J: TRBJ2-1
length: 14
V: TRBV10-1
D: TRBD2

DNA: TGCGCCAGCAGCTTGGGACAGGGGCCCGATAATTCACCCCTCCACTTT
CDR3: CASSLGQGPDNSPLHF
size: few
J: TRBJ1-6
length: 16
V: TRBV5-1
D: TRBD1

DNA: TGTGCCAGCAGTTACGGAGATGGCAATGAGCAGTTCTTC
CDR3: CASSYGDGNEQFF
size: .
J: TRBJ2-1
length: 13
V: TRBV6-5
D: .

DNA: TGCGCCAGCAGCCAAATCAGGGATGTTGGCGCTGAAGCTTTCTTT
CDR3: CASSQIRDVGAEAFF
size: .
J: TRBJ1-1
length: 15
V: TRBV4-3
D: .

DNA: TGTGCCAGCAGCATCTGGACTAGCGGACTCCAAGAGACCCAGTACTTC
CDR3: CASSIWTSGLQETQYF
size: .
J: TRBJ2-5
length: 16
V: TRBV5-4
D: TRBD2

DNA: TGTGCCAGCAGCCAGGGACAGGGCCCAAGCTCCTACGAGCAGTACTTC
CDR3: CASSQGQGPSSYEQYF
size: .
J: TRBJ2-7
length: 16
V: TRBV4-2
D: TRBD1

DNA: TGTGCCAGCCTGGATAGGCTAGCGGGGTCAGATACGCAGTATTTT
CDR3: CASLDRLAGSDTQYF
size: .
J: TRBJ2-3
length: 15
V: TRBV6-1
D: TRBD2

DNA: TGCGCCAGCAGCTTGCAGGGGAACTATGGCTACACCTTC
CDR3: CASSLQGNYGYTF
size: few
J: TRBJ1-2
length: 13
V: TRBV5-1
D: .

DNA: TGTGCCAGCAGCAGGGGGGGAGGGTACAATGAGCAGTTCTTC
CDR3: CASSRGGGYNEQFF
size: .
J: TRBJ2-1
length: 14
V: TRBV7-8
D: .

DNA: TGTGCCATCAGTGACTCTTACGAGCAGTACTTC
CDR3: CAISDSYEQYF
size: .
J: TRBJ2-7
length: 11
V: TRBV10-3
D: .

DNA: TGTGCCAGCAGCTTCAGCGGGAGGGGGGAGCAGTTCTTC
CDR3: CASSFSGRGEQFF
size: .
J: TRBJ2-1
length: 13
V: TRBV7-3
D: TRBD2

DNA: TGTGCCAGCAGCGTAAAAGGGACAGGTAGCACAGATACGCAGTATTTT
CDR3: CASSVKGTGSTDTQYF
size: .
J: TRBJ2-3
length: 16
V: TRBV2
D: TRBD1

DNA: TGCAGCGTTGACAGGGGGTGGTCCTACGAGCAGTACTTC
CDR3: CSVDRGWSYEQYF
size: .
J: TRBJ2-7
length: 13
V: TRBV29-1
D: TRBD1

DNA: TGCGCCAGCAGCTTACAACGATCCTCAACTAATGAAAAACTGTTTTTT
CDR3: CASSLQRSSTNEKLFF
size: few
J: TRBJ1-4
length: 16
V: TRBV4-3
D: .

DNA: TGTGCCAGCAGCTTATCCGGCGGGGGGATGGGAGAGCAGTACTTC
CDR3: CASSLSGGGMGEQYF
size: medium-sized
J: TRBJ2-7
length: 15
V: TRBV7-3
D: TRBD2

DNA: TGTGCCAGCAGCGTAGGACTAGCGGGGGGACCATCCTACAATGAGCAGTTCTTC
CDR3: CASSVGLAGGPSYNEQFF
size: .
J: TRBJ2-1
length: 18
V: TRBV7-9
D: TRBD2

DNA: TGTGCCAGCAGTTTATCCTCAGGGTACGAGCAGTACTTC
CDR3: CASSLSSGYEQYF
size: .
J: TRBJ2-7
length: 13
V: TRBV27
D: .

DNA: TGTGCCAGCAGTCCAAATTGGGGTAACGGGAGGTACGAGCAGTACTTC
CDR3: CASSPNWGNGRYEQYF
size: .
J: TRBJ2-7
length: 16
V: TRBV28
D: TRBD2

DNA: TGTGCCAGCTCACAAAACAGGGGTGATACCGGGGAGCTGTTTTTT
CDR3: CASSQNRGDTGELFF
size: .
J: TRBJ2-2
length: 15
V: TRBV18
D: TRBD1

DNA: TGTGCCAGCAGGGCTGGCAGGGTCTTTGAAGGCAATCAGCCCCAGCATTTT
CDR3: CASRAGRVFEGNQPQHF
size: .
J: TRBJ1-5
length: 17
V: TRBV2
D: .

DNA: TGTGCCAGTAGTATACAGAATAGCAATCAGCCCCAGCATTTT
CDR3: CASSIQNSNQPQHF
size: .
J: TRBJ1-5
length: 14
V: TRBV19
D: .

DNA: TGTGCCAGCAGCTCCCAGGGACTAGCGGGAGGGCCGGATGGGGATACGCAGTATTTT
CDR3: CASSSQGLAGGPDGDTQYF
size: .
J: TRBJ2-3
length: 19
V: TRBV13
D: TRBD2

DNA: TGTGCCAGCAGTGAAATCATGGATACGCAGTATTTT
CDR3: CASSEIMDTQYF
size: .
J: TRBJ2-3
length: 12
V: TRBV6-1
D: .

DNA: TGCGCCAGCAGCCAAGTCCCCTTGGCGGGGGCCGGTGGCTACACCTTC
CDR3: CASSQVPLAGAGGYTF
size: .
J: TRBJ1-2
length: 16
V: TRBV4-3
D: .

DNA: TGTGCCAGCAGCTCTGACAGGCCCTACGAGCAGTACTTC
CDR3: CASSSDRPYEQYF
size: .
J: TRBJ2-7
length: 13
V: TRBV7-2
D: .

DNA: TGTGCCAGCAGTTACGGGGGACTAGGGACCTACGAGCAGTACTTC
CDR3: CASSYGGLGTYEQYF
size: .
J: TRBJ2-7
length: 15
V: TRBV6-5
D: TRBD2

DNA: TGTGCCAGCAGCGCCTTCTCGGGACAGGGGGAGGACGAGCAGTACTTC
CDR3: CASSAFSGQGEDEQYF
size: .
J: TRBJ2-7
length: 16
V: TRBV9
D: TRBD1

DNA: TGTGCCAGCAGCTTAGGGACAGGGCTGGGGACTAATGAAAAACTGTTTTTT
CDR3: CASSLGTGLGTNEKLFF
size: .
J: TRBJ1-4
length: 17
V: TRBV7-2
D: TRBD1

DNA: TGTGCCACCAAGCCGAACAGGGGGGACTACGAGCAGTACTTC
CDR3: CATKPNRGDYEQYF
size: .
J: TRBJ2-7
length: 14
V: TRBV21-1
D: .

DNA: TGCGCCAGCAGCGTAAGCGGGTCGCGTGACAATGAGCAGTTCTTC
CDR3: CASSVSGSRDNEQFF
size: .
J: TRBJ2-1
length: 15
V: TRBV4-1
D: .

DNA: TGTGCCAGCAGCATTAACAGGGAAGGCTACACCTTC
CDR3: CASSINREGYTF
size: .
J: TRBJ1-2
length: 12
V: TRBV2
D: .

DNA: TGTGCCAGTAGCCGTCGTCTTAATGAGCAGTTCTTC
CDR3: CASSRRLNEQFF
size: few
J: TRBJ2-1
length: 12
V: TRBV19
D: .

DNA: TGTGCCACCAGACGGGACAGGGTGGGCAATGAGCAGTTCTTC
CDR3: CATRRDRVGNEQFF
size: .
J: TRBJ2-1
length: 14
V: TRBV15
D: TRBD1

DNA: TGTGCCAGCAGCTTGGCCATAACAGGGAAGCAGTTCTTC
CDR3: CASSLAITGKQFF
size: .
J: TRBJ2-1
length: 13
V: TRBV7-3
D: .

DNA: TGTGCCAGCAGCCAAGATCAGGGCTCCTACAATGAGCAGTTCTTC
CDR3: CASSQDQGSYNEQFF
size: .
J: TRBJ2-1
length: 15
V: TRBV4-2
D: .

DNA: TGTGCCACCAGCAGAGTGGGGACTAGCTTTTACAATGAGCAGTTCTTC
CDR3: CATSRVGTSFYNEQFF
size: .
J: TRBJ2-1
length: 16
V: TRBV15
D: TRBD2

DNA: TGCGCCAGCAGCCAAGAGGGGGCCCAGGGAGAGACCCAGTACTTC
CDR3: CASSQEGAQGETQYF
size: once
J: TRBJ2-5
length: 15
V: TRBV4-3
D: .

DNA: TGTGCCAGCAGCTCAGTACAGGGGGCAGGTGAGACCCAGTACTTC
CDR3: CASSSVQGAGETQYF
size: .
J: TRBJ2-5
length: 15
V: TRBV9
D: TRBD1

DNA: TGTGCCAGCAGCCCCCGGGACAGCTCCTACGAGCAGTACTTC
CDR3: CASSPRDSSYEQYF
size: .
J: TRBJ2-7
length: 14
V: TRBV7-2
D: TRBD1

DNA: TGTGCCAGCAGTGAATCACAGGAAGCTTTCTTT
CDR3: CASSESQEAFF
size: .
J: TRBJ1-1
length: 11
V: TRBV25-1
D: .

DNA: TGCGCCAGCAGCCAAGATCTAACGGTAACCTACGAGCAGTACTTC
CDR3: CASSQDLTVTYEQYF
size: .
J: TRBJ2-7
length: 15
V: TRBV4-1
D: .

DNA: TGTGCCAGCAGCTTAACTTTTCCGGGAGAGACCCAGTACTTC
CDR3: CASSLTFPGETQYF
size: .
J: TRBJ2-5
length: 14
V: TRBV7-7
D: .

DNA: TGTGCCAGTAAAGGAGGCGGGGCCAGGGAGACCCAGTACTTC
CDR3: CASKGGGARETQYF
size: .
J: TRBJ2-5
length: 14
V: TRBV19
D: .

DNA: TGCGCCAGCAGTGAACCCCCGGGGCAGCCCCAGCATTTT
CDR3: CASSEPPGQPQHF
size: .
J: TRBJ1-5
length: 13
V: TRBV10-1
D: .

DNA: TGTGCCAGCAGCTCCCGTGGGGGGGAGGGTGAAGCTTTCTTT
CDR3: CASSSRGGEGEAFF
size: .
J: TRBJ1-1
length: 14
V: TRBV7-9
D: .

DNA: TGTGCCAGCAGCCAAGATTTGGCAGAGACCCAGTACTTC
CDR3: CASSQDLAETQYF
size: .
J: TRBJ2-5
length: 13
V: TRBV4-2
D: .

DNA: TGTGCCAGCTCATTCACTAGCGGGGGGGTCTACGAGCAGTACTTC
CDR3: CASSFTSGGVYEQYF
size: .
J: TRBJ2-7
length: 15
V: TRBV18
D: TRBD2

DNA: TGTGCCAGCAGTCCACCGCGGGATGGGACCGGGGAGCTGTTTTTT
CDR3: CASSPPRDGTGELFF
size: .
J: TRBJ2-2
length: 15
V: TRBV6-5
D: .

DNA: TGTGCCAGCAGCTTTAGCGGGGGGAACACCGGGGAGCTGTTTTTT
CDR3: CASSFSGGNTGELFF
size: once
J: TRBJ2-2
length: 15
V: TRBV9
D: TRBD2